The rows below give T cell receptor beta chains drawn from one sample of a study of blood T cell repertoires in COVID-19. The protocol was immunoSEQ multiplex PCR, while the TCRdb copy is restricted to in-frame clones and leaves out a portion. Found here are approximately 270,000 clones, 80% to 90% of them singletons; the top ten hold about 4%. Sample: PBMCs or T cells enriched from blood (not recorded which). The receptors here all came from a woman under 40 with acute COVID-19. CDR3s include the opening cysteine and the closing phenylalanine or tryptophan. The order of the fields is D gene, J gene, clone size, V gene, CDR3 DNA, CDR3 protein. A D gene is named only where the DNA matches it firmly. For some rows the clone size is stated as once, few or many, or as a class when expanded; others skip it.

>.|TRBJ2-3|.|TRBV7-2
TGTGCCAGCAGCTTAGACCTAAATACGCAGTATTTT
CASSLDLNTQYF
>.|TRBJ2-1|.|TRBV7-2
TGTGCCAGCAGCCCTCGACAAGCGGGCCCCTCCTACAATGAGCAGTTCTTC
CASSPRQAGPSYNEQFF
>.|TRBJ2-7|.|TRBV6-1
TGTGCCAGCAGTGAAGGGACAGATTACGAGCAGTACTTC
CASSEGTDYEQYF
>.|TRBJ1-4|.|TRBV28
TGTGCCAGCAGTTTAATGGGGGGGAGAACTAATGAAAAACTGTTTTTT
CASSLMGGRTNEKLFF
>TRBD2|TRBJ2-7|.|TRBV19
TGTGCCAGTAGTATTTTACTAGCGAGCTACGAGCAGTACTTC
CASSILLASYEQYF
>.|TRBJ2-2|.|TRBV21-1
TGTGCCAGCCCCTTGGACAGACCCACCGGGGAGCTGTTTTTT
CASPLDRPTGELFF
>.|TRBJ2-4|.|TRBV10-2
TGCGCCAGCAGTGCACAGGGGGGGACCAAAAACATTCAGTACTTC
CASSAQGGTKNIQYF
>TRBD1|TRBJ1-1|.|TRBV28
TGTGCCAGCACTAGGACAGGTATGTCCACTGAAGCTTTCTTT
CASTRTGMSTEAFF
>.|TRBJ2-1|.|TRBV6-2/TRBV6-3
TGTGCCAGCAGTTACGTTCTAGACAATGAGCAGTTCTTC
CASSYVLDNEQFF
>.|TRBJ2-7|.|TRBV5-1
TGCGCCAGCACCCCCGAAGGAGTGGACGAGCAGTACTTC
CASTPEGVDEQYF
>.|TRBJ1-4|once|TRBV19
TGTGCCAGTAGTACTGCAACTAATGAAAAACTGTTTTTT
CASSTATNEKLFF
>.|TRBJ1-1|.|TRBV7-6
TGTGCCAGCAGCTTTCAGTTGAACGCTGAAGCTTTCTTT
CASSFQLNAEAFF
>.|TRBJ1-6|.|TRBV28
TGTGCCAGCAGTTTGGCGGAGATCTCTTCACCCCTCCACTTT
CASSLAEISSPLHF
>.|TRBJ2-3|.|TRBV7-9
TGTGCCAGCAGCTTAGACGGGAGCTTGACCACAGATACGCAGTATTTT
CASSLDGSLTTDTQYF
>TRBD2|TRBJ2-2|.|TRBV18
TGTGCCAGCTCACCACCTAGCGGGAGGGCCGACGGGGAGCTGTTTTTT
CASSPPSGRADGELFF
>.|TRBJ2-5|few|TRBV4-1
TGCGCCAGCAGCCAAGAGCGCAGGGACCAAGAGACCCAGTACTTC
CASSQERRDQETQYF
>TRBD1|TRBJ2-3|.|TRBV28
TGTGCCAGCAGGGGACAGGGTACAGATACGCAGTATTTT
CASRGQGTDTQYF
>.|TRBJ1-2|.|TRBV2
TGTGCCAGCGGGCACTATGGCTACACCTTC
CASGHYGYTF
>TRBD1|TRBJ2-7|.|TRBV2
TGTGCCAGCAGCGAGACAGGGGATTTGTACGAGCAGTACTTC
CASSETGDLYEQYF
>.|TRBJ2-4|.|TRBV6-5
TGTGCGAAGCGGGCCGTTTTAAAAGCCAAAAACATTCAGTACTTC
CAKRAVLKAKNIQYF
>.|TRBJ1-2|few|TRBV19
TGTGCCAGTAGTCCCACAGGAAACTATGGCTACACCTTC
CASSPTGNYGYTF
>.|TRBJ1-1|.|TRBV27
TGTGCCAGCAGTGGCGGGTTCACTGAAGCTTTCTTT
CASSGGFTEAFF
>.|TRBJ2-2|.|TRBV4-3
TGCGCCAGCAGCCAAGAGTTGGCAGGTACCGGGGAGCTGTTTTTT
CASSQELAGTGELFF
>.|TRBJ2-7|.|TRBV5-4
TGTGCCAGCAGCTTGCGGGAGTTGGGTGAGCAGTACTTC
CASSLRELGEQYF
>.|TRBJ2-3|.|TRBV9
TGTGCCAGCAGCGGCGGTTTGAGCACAGATACGCAGTATTTT
CASSGGLSTDTQYF
>.|TRBJ2-5|.|TRBV7-9
TGTGCCAGCAGCCTCACGGACAGCTTGCAAGAGACCCAGTACTTC
CASSLTDSLQETQYF
>.|TRBJ2-7|.|TRBV12-3/TRBV12-4
TGTGCCAGCAGCGGACAGTACGAGCAGTACTTC
CASSGQYEQYF
>TRBD1|TRBJ2-2|.|TRBV5-1
TGCGCCAGCAGCTTGGTGACAGGGGAAATCGGGGAGCTGTTTTTT
CASSLVTGEIGELFF
>TRBD2|TRBJ2-7|.|TRBV6-2/TRBV6-3
TGTGCCAGCAGTTACTACTACTGGGGCGGGAGCCCCTACGAGCAGTACTTC
CASSYYYWGGSPYEQYF
>.|TRBJ1-2|.|TRBV29-1
TGCAGCGTTGGTGGGGCAGAATATGGCTACACCTTC
CSVGGAEYGYTF
>.|TRBJ1-4|.|TRBV13
TGTGCCAGCAGCTCAGGGAAGGCGGCTGAAGAAAAACTGTTTTTT
CASSSGKAAEEKLFF
>TRBD2|TRBJ2-1|once|TRBV18
TGTGCCAGCTCACCACGTAGGCCTAGCGGGGATTACAATGAGCAGTTCTTC
CASSPRRPSGDYNEQFF
>TRBD1|TRBJ2-5|.|TRBV14
TGTGCCAGCAGCTACGACAGGGTGGAAGAGACCCAGTACTTC
CASSYDRVEETQYF
>TRBD2|TRBJ2-7|.|TRBV7-8
TGTGCCAGCAGCTTAAGCGGGAGAGCGTACGAGCAGTACTTC
CASSLSGRAYEQYF
>TRBD1|TRBJ1-4|once|TRBV5-1
TGCGCCAGCAGCTTGGGACAGGGGGGCGAAAAACTGTTTTTT
CASSLGQGGEKLFF
>TRBD1|TRBJ1-6|.|TRBV28
TGTGCCAGCAGTTTACAGGGGGTTTCACCCCTCCACTTT
CASSLQGVSPLHF
>TRBD2|TRBJ2-3|.|TRBV27
TGTGCCAGCAGTCCCTCCGGACTAGACATCACAGATACGCAGTATTTT
CASSPSGLDITDTQYF
>TRBD2|TRBJ2-2|.|TRBV3-1/TRBV3-2
TGTGCCAGCAGTTTCTCTAGCGGGAGCACCGGGGAGCTGTTTTTT
CASSFSSGSTGELFF
>.|TRBJ2-2|once|TRBV19
TGTGCCAGTAGACCAGGGGTGTACACCGGGGAGCTGTTTTTT
CASRPGVYTGELFF
>.|TRBJ1-4|.|TRBV28
TGTGCCAGCAGTTCGGCAGGGTGGAATGAAAAACTGTTTTTT
CASSSAGWNEKLFF
>TRBD2|TRBJ2-7|.|TRBV28
TGTGCCAGCAGTTACGTGGTAGCGGGAGGTGCCAACTACGAGCAGTACTTC
CASSYVVAGGANYEQYF
>.|TRBJ2-3|.|TRBV10-3
TGTGCCATCAAGCCGCAGGGAACTAGCACAGATACGCAGTATTTT
CAIKPQGTSTDTQYF
>.|TRBJ2-5|.|TRBV19
TGTGCCAGTAGTAGGATTGACAGCCAAGAGACCCAGTACTTC
CASSRIDSQETQYF
>TRBD2|TRBJ2-3|.|TRBV6-2/TRBV6-3
TGTGCCAGCAGTAAACCTTCATTAGCGGGAGTGACAGATACGCAGTATTTT
CASSKPSLAGVTDTQYF
>TRBD2|TRBJ2-1|.|TRBV28
TGTGCCAGCAGTTCTTCCGGGCGGGAGGGGAATGAGCAGTTCTTC
CASSSSGREGNEQFF
>.|TRBJ1-3|.|TRBV28
TGTGCCAGCACCGCAGAGGGAGATGGAAACACCATATATTTT
CASTAEGDGNTIYF
>TRBD1|TRBJ1-4|.|TRBV6-5
TGTGCCAGCGCTAGGACAGGCGGGTTTGAAAAACTGTTTTTT
CASARTGGFEKLFF
>.|TRBJ1-1|once|TRBV24-1
TGTGCCACCAGTGATTCCCTTTCGAACACTGAAGCTTTCTTT
CATSDSLSNTEAFF
>TRBD2|TRBJ2-1|.|TRBV10-2
TGCGCCAGCAGCCCTAGCGGGAGATACGGCGAGCAGTTCTTC
CASSPSGRYGEQFF
>TRBD1|TRBJ2-7|.|TRBV4-2
TGTGCCAGCAGCCGTGACAGGGAAGCCTACGAGCAGTACTTC
CASSRDREAYEQYF
>.|TRBJ2-3|.|TRBV28
TGTGCCAGCAGGGGGGACTCCCTCCCACCAGATACGCAGTATTTT
CASRGDSLPPDTQYF
>.|TRBJ1-5|once|TRBV28
TGTGCCAGCAGTCCGACAGAGAATCAGCCCCAGCATTTT
CASSPTENQPQHF
>TRBD1|TRBJ1-4|.|TRBV5-1
TGCGCCAGCAGCTTGGACAGGGGGTTAAGTGAAAAACTGTTTTTT
CASSLDRGLSEKLFF